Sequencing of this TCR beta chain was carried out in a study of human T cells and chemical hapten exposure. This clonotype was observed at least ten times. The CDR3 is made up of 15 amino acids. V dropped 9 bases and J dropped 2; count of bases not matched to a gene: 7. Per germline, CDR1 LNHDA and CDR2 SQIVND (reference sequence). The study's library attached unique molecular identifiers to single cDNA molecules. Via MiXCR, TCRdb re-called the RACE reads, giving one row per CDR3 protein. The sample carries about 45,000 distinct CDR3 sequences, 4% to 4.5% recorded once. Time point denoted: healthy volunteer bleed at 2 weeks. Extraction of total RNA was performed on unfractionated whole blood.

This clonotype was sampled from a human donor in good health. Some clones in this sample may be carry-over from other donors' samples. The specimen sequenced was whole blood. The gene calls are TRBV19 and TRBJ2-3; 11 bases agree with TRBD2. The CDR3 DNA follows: TGTGCCAGCGGGACTAGCGGTATTTACACAGATACGCAGTATTTT. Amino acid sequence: CASGTSGIYTDTQYF.